This T cell receptor (beta chain) appears in the sequencing data of a study of shared clonotypes between healthy human individuals. Regarding the study as a whole: Generation of non-shared clonotypes was less probable than generation of clonotypes shared by all four donors.

Cells designated naive CD8 were CD45RO-negative and were positively selected for CCR7, with terminally differentiated effector memory CD45RA+ cells excluded. V was pared by 3 bases and J by 4 bases, with 10 bases between. Germline lookup yields CDR1 SGHTA and CDR2 FQGNSA. The length of the CDR3 is 14 residues. Assay used: immunoSEQ multiplex PCR; TCRdb lists only in-frame clones, some missing. In the table there are about 2.1 million clones, 93% of which are singletons. A word on this clone: Its specificity is unknown.

This TCR was recovered from a man between 18 and 29 years old in good health. Some clones in this sample may be carry-over from other donors' samples. The chain employs TRBV7-2 and TRBJ2-1; tentative D call: TRBD2 (5 bases). Sequenced sample: naive CD8+ T cells from PBMCs. The CDR3 protein is CASSLSSSYNEQFF. CDR3 bases: TGTGCCAGCAGCTTGTCTAGCAGTTACAATGAGCAGTTCTTC.